This T cell receptor beta chain was identified during a study of cytomegalovirus exposure and HLA in healthy donors. The PCR was carried out with 60 Vbeta primers and 13 Jbeta primers. The protocol was immunoSEQ multiplex PCR, while the TCRdb copy is restricted to in-frame clones and leaves out a portion. The table lists 150,000 to 200,000 clones, 70% to 85% of them singletons. Trimming shortened V by 4 bases and J by 1 base, and 18 bases separated the two germline ends. The CDR3 extends over 17 amino acids. The germline V gene encodes CDR1 MNHEY and CDR2 SMNVEV (reference sequence). The material sequenced was PBMCs. The chain recombines TRBV27 with TRBJ2-3; TRBD2 is a possible D gene (6 bases). The sequence was obtained from a woman aged 40 to 49 in good health and CMV-seronegative. The DNA of the CDR3 is TGTGCCAGCAGTTACCTTGGAGGGATTGGGGGCACAGATACGCAGTATTTT. It is translated as CASSYLGGIGGTDTQYF.